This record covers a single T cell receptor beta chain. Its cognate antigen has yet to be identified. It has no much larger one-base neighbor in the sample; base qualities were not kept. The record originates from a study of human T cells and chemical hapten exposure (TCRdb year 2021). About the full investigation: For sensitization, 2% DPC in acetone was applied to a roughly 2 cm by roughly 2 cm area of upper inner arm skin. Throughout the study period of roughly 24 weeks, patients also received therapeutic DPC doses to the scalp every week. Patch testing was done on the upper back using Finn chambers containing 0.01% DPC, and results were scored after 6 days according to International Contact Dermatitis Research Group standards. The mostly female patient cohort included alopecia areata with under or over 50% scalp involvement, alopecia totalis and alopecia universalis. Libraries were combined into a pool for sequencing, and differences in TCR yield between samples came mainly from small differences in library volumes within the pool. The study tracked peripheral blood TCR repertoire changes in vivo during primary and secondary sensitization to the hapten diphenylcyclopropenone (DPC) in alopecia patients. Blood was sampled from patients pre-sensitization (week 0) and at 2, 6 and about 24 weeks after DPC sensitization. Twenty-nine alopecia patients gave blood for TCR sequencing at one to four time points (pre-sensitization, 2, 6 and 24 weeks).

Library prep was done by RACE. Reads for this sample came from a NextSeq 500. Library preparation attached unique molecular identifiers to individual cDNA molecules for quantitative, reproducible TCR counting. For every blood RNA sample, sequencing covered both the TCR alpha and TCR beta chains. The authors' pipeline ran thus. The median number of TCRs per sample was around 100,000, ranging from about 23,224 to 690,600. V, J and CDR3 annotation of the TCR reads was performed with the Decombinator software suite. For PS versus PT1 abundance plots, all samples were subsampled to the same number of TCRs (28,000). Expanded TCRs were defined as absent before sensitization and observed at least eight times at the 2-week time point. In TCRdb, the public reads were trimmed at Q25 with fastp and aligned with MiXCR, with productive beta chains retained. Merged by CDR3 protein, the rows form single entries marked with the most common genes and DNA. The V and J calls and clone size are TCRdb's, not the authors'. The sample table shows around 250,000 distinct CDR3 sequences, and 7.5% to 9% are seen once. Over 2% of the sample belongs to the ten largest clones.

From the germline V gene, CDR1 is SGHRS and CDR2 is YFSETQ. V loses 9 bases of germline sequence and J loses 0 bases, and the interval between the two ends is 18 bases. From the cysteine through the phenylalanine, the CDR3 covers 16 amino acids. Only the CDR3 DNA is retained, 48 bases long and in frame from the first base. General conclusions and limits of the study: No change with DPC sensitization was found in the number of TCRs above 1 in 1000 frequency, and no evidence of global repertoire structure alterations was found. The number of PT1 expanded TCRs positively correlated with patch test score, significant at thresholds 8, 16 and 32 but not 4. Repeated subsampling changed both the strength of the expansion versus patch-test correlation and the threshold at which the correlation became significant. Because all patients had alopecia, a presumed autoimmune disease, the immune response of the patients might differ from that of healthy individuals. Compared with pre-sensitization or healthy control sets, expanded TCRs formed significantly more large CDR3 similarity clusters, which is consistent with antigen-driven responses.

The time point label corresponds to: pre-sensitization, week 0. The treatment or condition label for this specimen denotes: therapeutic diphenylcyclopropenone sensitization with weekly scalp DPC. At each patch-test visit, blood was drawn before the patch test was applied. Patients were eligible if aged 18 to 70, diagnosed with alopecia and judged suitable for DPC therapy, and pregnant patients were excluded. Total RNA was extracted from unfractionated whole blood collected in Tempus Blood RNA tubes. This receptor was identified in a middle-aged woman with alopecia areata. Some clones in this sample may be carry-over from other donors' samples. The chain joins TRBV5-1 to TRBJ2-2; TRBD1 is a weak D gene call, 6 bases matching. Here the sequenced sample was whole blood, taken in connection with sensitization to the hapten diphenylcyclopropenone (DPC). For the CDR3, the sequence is CATKGQGNSNTGELFF. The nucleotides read TGCGCCACCAAGGGACAAGGGAACTCGAACACCGGGGAGCTGTTTTTT.